This is a list of T cell receptor beta chains from one sample in a study of blood T cell repertoires in COVID-19. The data were produced by immunoSEQ multiplex PCR, yet TCRdb's version contains in-frame clones alone and is incomplete. The repertoire has a few hundred thousand clones, more than 75% of them found once; the top ten carry under 1.3%. The material sequenced was PBMCs or T cells enriched from blood (not recorded which). The receptors stem from a woman in her 30s who had recovered from COVID-19. Each CDR3 is given with its conserved first and last residue. Each record gives: D gene, J gene, V gene, clone size, CDR3 protein, CDR3 DNA. A D gene is named only where the DNA matches it firmly. Not every row has a clone size; where given, it reads once, few, many or a size class.

TRBD1 TRBJ2-2 TRBV28 NA CASSFTPGQGLNTGELFF TGTGCCAGCAGTTTTACGCCGGGACAGGGGTTGAACACCGGGGAGCTGTTTTTT
NA TRBJ1-3 TRBV29-1 NA CSVEDFTGWYGNTIYF TGCAGCGTTGAAGATTTTACAGGGTGGTACGGAAACACCATATATTTT
TRBD1 TRBJ2-7 TRBV19 once CASSRGTGYEQYF TGTGCCAGTAGTCGGGGGACAGGGTATGAGCAGTACTTC
NA TRBJ1-5 TRBV19 NA CASSMVFSIDRLSNQPQHF TGTGCCAGTAGTATGGTCTTTAGTATCGACAGACTTAGCAATCAGCCCCAGCATTTT
NA TRBJ1-5 TRBV5-5 few CASSLGPNSLNQPQHF TGTGCCAGCAGCTTGGGACCTAACAGCTTAAATCAGCCCCAGCATTTT
TRBD1 TRBJ1-2 TRBV7-8 NA CASSLGTGIDGYTF TGTGCCAGCAGCTTAGGGACAGGGATAGATGGCTACACCTTC
NA TRBJ1-1 TRBV5-6 NA CASSFGHVEAFF TGTGCCAGCAGCTTCGGACACGTTGAAGCTTTCTTT
NA TRBJ1-2 TRBV5-6 NA CASSLGRGAALASWGYTF TGTGCCAGCAGCTTGGGACGGGGGGCGGCCCTCGCTTCATGGGGCTACACCTTC
NA TRBJ1-2 TRBV19 NA CASSIGTPYGYTF TGTGCCAGTAGTATAGGGACACCCTATGGCTACACCTTC
NA TRBJ1-4 TRBV9 NA CASSVGREGLNEKLFF TGTGCCAGCAGCGTCGGAAGGGAGGGACTTAATGAAAAACTGTTTTTT
NA TRBJ2-4 TRBV19 NA CASSPSQGNIQYF TGTGCCAGTAGTCCTTCCCAGGGAAACATTCAGTACTTC
NA TRBJ1-2 TRBV27 NA CASSSLGYGYTF TGTGCCAGCAGTTCCCTCGGCTATGGCTACACCTTC
NA TRBJ2-1 TRBV21-1 NA CASSKKAGLVLNEQFF TGTGCCAGCAGCAAAAAGGCGGGACTAGTGTTAAATGAGCAGTTCTTC
TRBD1 TRBJ2-7 TRBV7-9 NA CASSLAGGLPYEQYF TGTGCCAGCAGCTTAGCAGGGGGCCTTCCCTACGAGCAGTACTTC
TRBD1 TRBJ2-3 TRBV14 NA CASSQDIGRGDTQYF TGTGCCAGCAGCCAAGATATAGGCAGGGGGGATACGCAGTATTTT
NA TRBJ1-5 TRBV27 NA CASSPGGRGNQPQHF TGTGCCAGCAGTCCGGGGGGCAGGGGAAATCAGCCCCAGCATTTT
NA TRBJ1-1 TRBV21-1 NA CASSKARQLNTEAFF TGTGCCAGCAGCAAAGCGCGACAATTAAACACTGAAGCTTTCTTT
TRBD1 TRBJ1-6 TRBV6-6 NA CASSPGQGQSPLHF TGTGCCAGCAGCCCCGGACAGGGACAATCACCCCTCCACTTT
NA TRBJ2-1 TRBV3-1/TRBV3-2 NA CASSHFQDYNEQFF TGTGCCAGCAGCCATTTCCAGGACTACAATGAGCAGTTCTTC
NA TRBJ2-3 TRBV5-1 NA CASSLTGSGDTQYF TGCGCCAGCAGCTTGACAGGGAGTGGAGATACGCAGTATTTT
TRBD1 TRBJ2-7 TRBV10-2 NA CASSGGQGIGYEQYF TGCGCCAGCAGTGGGGGACAGGGGATTGGCTACGAGCAGTACTTC
NA TRBJ2-3 TRBV11-2 NA CASSPGISTDTQYF TGTGCCAGCAGCCCGGGGATTAGCACAGATACGCAGTATTTT
NA TRBJ1-6 TRBV2 NA CASSEVEGWNSPLHF TGTGCCAGCAGTGAAGTTGAGGGATGGAATTCACCCCTCCACTTT
NA TRBJ2-2 TRBV29-1 NA CSVGRGQNTGELFF TGCAGCGTTGGACGGGGACAAAACACCGGGGAGCTGTTTTTT
NA TRBJ1-6 TRBV30 NA CAWSKQGYNSPLHF TGTGCCTGGAGTAAACAGGGATATAATTCACCCCTCCACTTT
NA TRBJ1-2 TRBV7-2 NA CASSLAPGNYGYTF TGTGCCAGCAGCTTAGCGCCCGGGAACTATGGCTACACCTTC
TRBD1 TRBJ1-2 TRBV3-1/TRBV3-2 NA CASSPGQVPSYGYTF TGTGCCAGCAGCCCGGGACAGGTACCCTCCTATGGCTACACCTTC
NA TRBJ2-7 TRBV2 once CASTEDRSYEQYF TGTGCCAGCACCGAAGACAGATCCTACGAGCAGTACTTC
TRBD1 TRBJ1-5 TRBV27 few CASSYRGDNSNQPQHF TGTGCCAGCAGTTACAGGGGGGATAATAGCAATCAGCCCCAGCATTTT
NA TRBJ2-5 TRBV5-1 few CASSLAQADETQYF TGCGCCAGCAGCTTGGCACAGGCGGATGAGACCCAGTACTTC
TRBD1 TRBJ1-4 TRBV28 NA CASSLRTGGNEKLFF TGTGCCAGCAGTTTACGAACAGGGGGGAATGAAAAACTGTTTTTT
NA TRBJ2-1 TRBV4-3 once CASSQDTAALYNEQFF TGCGCCAGCAGCCAAGACACAGCGGCCCTCTACAATGAGCAGTTCTTC
TRBD1 TRBJ1-2 TRBV2 NA CASRNRGPYGYTF TGTGCCAGCAGGAACAGGGGGCCCTATGGCTACACCTTC
TRBD1 TRBJ2-1 TRBV6-5 NA CASSSPGQANNEQFF TGTGCCAGCAGTTCACCGGGACAGGCTAACAATGAGCAGTTCTTC
TRBD2 TRBJ2-5 TRBV6-5 NA CASSPAGGQETQYF TGTGCCAGCAGTCCAGCGGGGGGGCAAGAGACCCAGTACTTC
TRBD1 TRBJ1-3 TRBV2 NA CASTLDRGSGNTIYF TGTGCCAGCACCCTTGACAGGGGATCTGGAAACACCATATATTTT
NA TRBJ1-3 TRBV11-2 NA CASSLAGSSGNTIYF TGTGCCAGCAGCTTAGCTGGCAGCTCTGGAAACACCATATATTTT
TRBD1 TRBJ1-2 TRBV29-1 NA CSVGQGSGGGYTF TGCAGCGTTGGACAGGGGTCCGGGGGTGGCTACACCTTC
TRBD1 TRBJ1-1 TRBV30 NA CAWSTGGQTEAFF TGTGCCTGGTCGACAGGGGGACAGACTGAAGCTTTCTTT
TRBD2 TRBJ2-5 TRBV3-1/TRBV3-2 NA CASSRLAGGRETQYF TGTGCCAGCAGCCGACTAGCGGGTGGGCGGGAGACCCAGTACTTC